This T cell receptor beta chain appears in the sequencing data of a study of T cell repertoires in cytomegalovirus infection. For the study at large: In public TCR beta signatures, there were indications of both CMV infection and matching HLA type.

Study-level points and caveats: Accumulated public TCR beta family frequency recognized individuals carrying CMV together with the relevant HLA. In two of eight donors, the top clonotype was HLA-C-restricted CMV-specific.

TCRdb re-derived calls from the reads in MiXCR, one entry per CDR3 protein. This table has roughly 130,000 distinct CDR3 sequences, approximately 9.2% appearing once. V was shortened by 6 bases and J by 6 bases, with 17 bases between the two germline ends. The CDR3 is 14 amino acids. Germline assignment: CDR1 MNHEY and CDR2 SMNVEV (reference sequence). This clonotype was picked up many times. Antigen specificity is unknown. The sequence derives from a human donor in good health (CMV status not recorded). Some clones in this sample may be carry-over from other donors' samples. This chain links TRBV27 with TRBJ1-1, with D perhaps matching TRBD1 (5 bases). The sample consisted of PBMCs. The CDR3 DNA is TGTGCCAGCAGCCTCAGGGATTCATCTTCTGAAGCTTTCTTT. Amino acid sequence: CASSLRDSSSEAFF.